This T cell receptor (beta chain) emerged from a study of blood T cell repertoires in COVID-19. Assay: immunoSEQ multiplex PCR; the TCRdb copy retains only in-frame clones and omits some. The data hold more than 150,000 clones, with less than 90% observed a single time. The V and J ends lost 2 bases and 4 bases, in that order; junction bases with no gene match: 11. In germline, CDR1 is GTSNPN, CDR2 SVGIG (reference sequence). The CDR3 extends over 16 amino acids. In terms of age and location, participants ranged from roughly 18 to 95 years and lived in under 30 US areas. Participants were placed into cohorts based on the clinical history they reported.

This clonotype was obtained from a woman in her forties or fifties who had recovered from COVID-19. V and J are TRBV30 and TRBJ1-2; 9 nucleotides match TRBD1. Material: PBMCs or T cells enriched from blood (not recorded which). The CDR3 spells CAWSRSRTGAVYGYTF. The CDR3 DNA reads as TGTGCCTGGAGTAGATCACGGACAGGGGCTGTCTATGGCTACACCTTC.